Described below is a single T cell receptor beta chain sequence and its context. The V and J ends lost 5 bases and 3 bases respectively, with 8 bases between them. Germline CDR1 MNHNS, CDR2 SASEGT. This CDR3 contains 12 residues. The primer mix had 60 Vbeta and 13 Jbeta primers. The repertoire was sequenced with immunoSEQ multiplex PCR; TCRdb's copy has only in-frame clones and lacks some. The data show about 130,000 clones, about 8.5% seen once. These data belong to a study of cytomegalovirus exposure and HLA in healthy donors. The TCR comes from a man aged 35 to 55 in good health and CMV-seronegative. The chain links TRBV6-1 to TRBJ2-7; perhaps TRBD2 as D (6 bases). Specimen: PBMCs. CDR3 amino acids: CASSRGIYEQYF. The CDR3 coding sequence is TGTGCCAGCAGTCGCGGGATCTACGAGCAGTACTTC.